The source of this TCR beta chain is a study of T cell responses to AZD1222 COVID-19 vaccine. Study-wide results and caveats: The donors showed a predominance of white British ancestry and of females, with possible underestimation of clonal diversity. Among spike-specific TCRs, nearly half reportedly target unmutated variant regions. The span of vaccine-associated CD4 TCRs extended across spike, with dominance at 160-218 and 743-854. With two AZD1222 doses given, Spike-specific TCR breadth and depth both rose.

Trimming cost V 0 bases and J 6 bases, with 19 bases left between them. CDR3 size: 16 residues. Per the germline V gene, CDR1 is SGHRS and CDR2 is YFSETQ. Assay: immunoSEQ multiplex PCR; the TCRdb copy retains only in-frame clones and omits some. The sample contains roughly 150,000 clones, 85% to 95% of which appear only once. With respect to this clone: Its antigen is as yet unknown.

The chain uses TRBV5-1 and TRBJ2-7; possible D gene TRBD1, 6 bases. The sequence derives from an adult in good health. This specimen consisted of peripheral blood, obtained on day 0 of AZD1222 vaccination. The CDR3 nucleotides are TGCGCCAGCAGCTTGGCCGGTGGGACAATCAACTCCGAGCAGTACTTC. It yields the protein CASSLAGGTINSEQYF.